The 15 T cell receptor beta chains in this list originate from one sample, sequenced in a study of Graves' ophthalmopathy and Graves' hyperthyroidism. Scientists amplified the TCR beta CDR3 regions from RNA transcripts. RT-PCR with HTBI primers came first, then second-round multiplex PCR. TCRdb passed the multiplex PCR reads through MiXCR, listing each CDR3 protein once. In the table there are 400,000 to 450,000 distinct CDR3 sequences, 20% to 25% of which are singletons. The sample comprised peripheral blood. The source is a young woman with stable Graves' hyperthyroidism.

This clonotype was detected many times. The genes are TRBV7-3 and TRBJ2-4; TRBD2 might be the D (6 bases). This CDR3 has 17 amino acids. Trimming left V 6 bases short and J 2 bases short, with 20 bases between. The germline V gene encodes CDR1 SGHTA and CDR2 FQGTGA. Here the CDR3 reads CASSSRSGRVTKNIQYF. The CDR3 DNA reads TGTGCCAGCAGTAGTAGGTCCGGGAGAGTTACCAAAAACATTCAGTACTTC. The variable domain in full, with the rest retrieved from reference TRBV7-3 and TRBJ2-4, is GAGVSQTPSNKVTEKGKYVELRCDPISGHTALYWYRQSLGQGPEFLIYFQGTGAADDSGLPNDRFFAVRPEGSVSTLKIQRTERGDSAVYLCASSSRSGRVTKNIQYFGAGTRLSVL.

This chain joins TRBV30 and TRBJ1-2; 7 nucleotides match TRBD1. The V gene's germline CDR1 is GTSNPN and CDR2 SVGIG (reference sequence). After removal of 1 base from V and 0 bases from J, the junction contained 5 bases not matched to a gene. The CDR3 totals 15 residues. In DNA, the CDR3 is TGTGCCTGGAGTGGCGGGACAGTCACTAACTATGGCTACACCTTC. The encoded protein is CAWSGGTVTNYGYTF. The full variable domain, its missing parts supplied by reference TRBV30 and TRBJ1-2, is SQTIHQWPATLVQPVGSPLSLECTVEGTSNPNLYWYRQAAGRGLQLLFYSVGIGQISSEVPQNLSASRPQDRQFILSSKKLLLSDSGFYLCAWSGGTVTNYGYTFGSGTRLTVV.

This clonotype occurred many times. This sequence joins TRBV7-6 and TRBJ2-7; either TRBD1 or TRBD2 may fit D (5 bases each). Germline V CDR1 and CDR2: SGHVS, FNYEAQ. This CDR3 spans 14 amino acids. Trimming pared 1 base from V and 3 bases from J, leaving 10 bases between. CDR3 coding DNA: TGTGCCAGCAGCTTAGTTGGGGGAGACTACGAGCAGTACTTC. The encoded protein is CASSLVGGDYEQYF. Full variable domain (remainder filled in from reference TRBV7-6 and TRBJ2-7): GAGVSQSPRYKVTKRGQDVALRCDPISGHVSLYWYRQALGQGPEFLTYFNYEAQQDKSGLPNDRFSAERPEGSISTLTIQRTEQRDSAMYRCASSLVGGDYEQYFGPGTRLTVT.

The rearrangement uses TRBV6-1 and TRBJ2-7, with D unclear. The length of the CDR3 is 16 residues. Trimming shortened V by 1 base and J by 2 bases, and 15 bases separated the two germline ends. Germline assignment: CDR1 MNHNS and CDR2 SASEGT. CDR3 nucleotide sequence: TGTGCCAGCAGTGAAGGTAGGGCAGGCCCGACCTACGAGCAGTACTTC. The encoded protein is CASSEGRAGPTYEQYF.

As for this clonotype: A much larger clone differs by one base, so this may be a read error. V and J are TRBV7-9 and TRBJ1-2; D not resolved. CDR3 length: 15 amino acids. CDR1 is SEHNR and CDR2 is FQNEAQ in the germline V gene (reference sequence). The DNA for the CDR3 is TGTGCCAGCAGCTCCGCGACCAGAGCTACCTATGGCTACTCCTTC. Translation gives CASSSATRATYGYSF.

This clonotype was recorded at least ten times. The CDR3: CASRAGPTGTGELFF. CDR3 nucleotide sequence: TGTGCCAGCAGGGCCGGGCCCACCGGCACCGGGGAGCTGTTTTTT. This chain joins TRBV27 and TRBJ2-2; no firm D call. The CDR3 contains 15 residues. Germline V gene lookup returns CDR1 MNHEY and CDR2 SMNVEV (reference sequence). The V gene lost 6 bases and the J gene lost 4 bases, with 15 bases spanning the gap.

This clonotype was observed at least ten times. The rearrangement joins TRBV6-5 to TRBJ1-1; D gene ambiguous. The CDR3 is 14 residues long. V was trimmed by 5 bases and J by 0 bases, leaving 10 bases between them. CDR1 is MNHEY and CDR2 is SVGAGI in the germline V gene. CDR3 coding DNA: TGTGCCAGCAGTCCACAGAATTTGAACACTGAAGCTTTCTTT. This encodes CASSPQNLNTEAFF.

This clonotype appeared many times. The CDR3 protein is CAWSGGRENSPLHF. CDR3 nucleotide sequence: TGTGCCTGGAGTGGCGGCAGGGAGAATTCACCCCTCCACTTT. The V gene is TRBV30, the J gene TRBJ1-6; D might be TRBD1 (5 bases). The germline V and J ends were trimmed by 1 base and 7 bases, with 11 bases remaining between them. The CDR3 consists of 14 residues. Germline CDR1 GTSNPN, CDR2 SVGIG (reference sequence).

A few counts support this clonotype. This chain uses TRBV20-1 with TRBJ1-1, with a weak D call TRBD1 (5 bases). Germline CDR1 DFQATT, CDR2 SNEGSKA (reference sequence). V lost 5 bases and J lost 3, with 16 bases in between. The CDR3 is made up of 14 amino acids. The CDR3 DNA reads TGCAGTGCTGCCCGGGACCCAGTCTACACTGAAGCTTTCTTT. Translated: CSAARDPVYTEAFF.

This clonotype has a handful of counts. The germline gene is not matched at one end of the junction; a read error may be the cause. This chain uses TRBV12-3 or TRBV12-4 with TRBJ2-5; 7 positions agree with TRBD2. CDR3 length equals 14 residues. In nucleotides, the CDR3 is TGTGCCAGCAGTTTAGGGGGAGGGCAAGAGACCAAGTACTTC. This encodes CASSLGGGQETKYF.

Of note for this clonotype: This may be a read error, as it is one base from a much larger clone. The chain recombines TRBV12-3 or TRBV12-4 with TRBJ2-5; TRBD2 matches at 12 bases. V trimming: 5 bases; J trimming: 1 base; junction bases outside the gene matches: 2. The CDR3 extends over 15 amino acids. This CDR3 is CASSPTSGSQETQYF. CDR3 DNA sequence: TGTGCCAGCAGTCCGACTAGCGGGAGCCAAGAGACCCAGTACTTC.

This clonotype was observed at least ten times. This rearrangement joins TRBV6-5 to TRBJ2-7; 9 bases map to TRBD2. The germline CDR1 and CDR2 sequences are MNHEY and SVGAGI. Trimming cost V 4 bases and J 5 bases; bases outside gene matches: 15. CDR3 length: 17 amino acids. As DNA, the CDR3 is TGTGCCAGCAGTTTGTGGGGGGGTAGCGGGAGTTCGAACGAGCAGTACTTC. Residues: CASSLWGGSGSSNEQYF.

This clonotype was seen only a few times. This chain connects TRBV6-1 to TRBJ2-5; 10 bases agree with TRBD1. The CDR3 covers 16 residues. Trimming removed 5 bases from V and 2 bases from J; junction bases left unmatched: 8. Germline V gene sequence: CDR1 MNHNS, CDR2 SASEGT. The CDR3 region is CASSLGQGVGQETQYF. In DNA form, the CDR3 reads TGTGCCAGCAGTCTCGGACAGGGGGTGGGGCAAGAGACCCAGTACTTC.

DNA of the CDR3: TGTGCCAGCAGAATTCGACAGGGGGCTGGAAACACCATATATTTT. Its translation is CASRIRQGAGNTIYF. The rearrangement links TRBV28 to TRBJ1-3; 9 bases line up with TRBD1. The CDR3 runs 15 residues. After removal of 6 bases from V and 2 bases from J, the junction contained 5 bases not matched to a gene. CDR1 MDHEN and CDR2 SYDVKM come from the germline V gene.

This clonotype was counted ten times or more. The chain recombines TRBV28 with TRBJ1-2; no reliable D call. The CDR3 runs 12 residues. The V gene lost 3 bases and the J gene lost 5 bases, with 7 bases spanning the gap. From germline, CDR1 is MDHEN and CDR2 SYDVKM. CDR3 coding DNA: TGTGCCAGCAGTTTGGCCGATTATGGCTACACCTTC. It specifies CASSLADYGYTF.